These 24 T cell receptor beta chains came from one sample sequenced in a study of lymphopenia after photon versus proton radiotherapy. The assay was immunoSEQ multiplex PCR, and TCRdb's table has in-frame clones only and misses some. The sample lists some 44,000 clones, approximately 82% occurring once. Sequencing was performed on peripheral blood, taken from a patient treated with proton-based radiotherapy. The receptors originated from a woman in her sixties or seventies with pancreatic cancer.

V usage is TRBV9 and J usage is TRBJ2-5; no firm D call. The length of the CDR3 is 12 residues. Germline-derived CDR1 and CDR2 are SGDLS and YYNGEE. V shed 3 bases and J shed 5 bases, with 8 bases lying between them. This CDR3 is CASSGPEETQYF. The DNA for the CDR3 is TGTGCCAGCAGCGGGCCCGAGGAGACCCAGTACTTC. The full variable domain, completed using reference TRBV9 and TRBJ2-5, is DSGVTQTPKHLITATGQRVTLRCSPRSGDLSVYWYQQSLDQGLQFLIQYYNGEERAKGNILERFSAQQFPDLHSELNLSSLELGDSALYFCASSGPEETQYFGPGTRLLVL.

This chain connects TRBV19 to TRBJ2-3; D remains ambiguous. Germline CDR1 and CDR2: LNHDA and SQIVND (reference sequence). The CDR3 has 16 residues. The ends were cut back, 0 bases at V and 2 bases at J, with 12 bases in the middle. As DNA, the CDR3 is TGTGCCAGTAGTATAGATCACGGTGAACTCACAGATACGCAGTATTTT. It codes for CASSIDHGELTDTQYF.

CDR3 in DNA: TGCGCCAGCAGCTTGGCCTACCCCCCCAGGACCCAGTACTTC. It translates to CASSLAYPPRTQYF. The gene calls are TRBV5-1 and TRBJ2-5; D uncertain. V was trimmed by 0 bases and J by 7 bases, leaving 13 bases between them. Germline lookup yields CDR1 SGHRS and CDR2 YFSETQ. The CDR3 sequence is 14 residues long.

The chain links TRBV18 to TRBJ1-5; 9 bases align to TRBD1. Germline lookup yields CDR1 KGHSH and CDR2 LQKENI. The CDR3 contains 15 residues. J was trimmed by 1 base and V by 5 bases; bases with no gene match: 3. CDR3 nucleotides: TGTGCCAGCTCAGCGACAGGGGGGAGCAATCAGCCCCAGCATTTT. It translates to CASSATGGSNQPQHF.

This rearrangement joins TRBV6-6 to TRBJ1-3; D might be TRBD1 (5 bases). Per the germline V gene, CDR1 is MNHNY and CDR2 is SVGAGI (reference sequence). The CDR3 spans 15 residues. V lost 5 bases and J lost 3, with 14 bases in between. The CDR3 bases are TGTGCCAGCAGTGATGGAGGCAGGGTTGGAAACACCATATATTTT. Residues: CASSDGGRVGNTIYF.

This chain joins TRBV9 and TRBJ2-4; 14 nucleotides agree with TRBD2. CDR1 is SGDLS, CDR2 YYNGEE, per germline. The CDR3 is 18 amino acids. J gave up 7 bases and V 0 bases, and 9 bases lay outside the gene matches. CDR3 in DNA: TGTGCCAGCAGCGTAGAAGAAGGGACTAGCGGGAGTGGTAACATTCAGTACTTC. This translates into CASSVEEGTSGSGNIQYF.

V is TRBV4-3 and J is TRBJ2-7; D remains ambiguous. V lost 0 bases, J lost 3 bases, and 9 bases lay in between. CDR1 and CDR2 (germline): LGHNA, YSLEER. CDR3 length: 14 amino acids. CDR3 loop: CASSQDSTYYEQYF. CDR3 in DNA: TGCGCCAGCAGCCAAGATAGCACTTACTACGAGCAGTACTTC.

V is TRBV30 and J is TRBJ1-2; no definite D call. The CDR3 sequence is 11 residues long. Germline V gene data show CDR1 as GTSNPN and CDR2 as SVGIG (reference sequence). V lost 4 bases, J lost 3 bases, and 6 bases lay in between. The CDR3 is CAWTADYGYTF. In nucleotides, the CDR3 is TGTGCCTGGACAGCCGACTATGGCTACACCTTC.

The gene calls are TRBV7-3 and TRBJ2-3; 9 nucleotides line up with TRBD2. CDR3 length: 16 amino acids. The germline V gene encodes CDR1 SGHTA and CDR2 FQGTGA. Trimming removed 4 bases from V and 4 bases from J; junction bases left unmatched: 9. The CDR3 loop is CASSSIAGERADTQYF. The DNA for the CDR3 is TGTGCCAGCAGCTCTATAGCGGGAGAACGGGCAGATACGCAGTATTTT.

The chain links TRBV6-5 to TRBJ2-7, with 8 bases lining up with TRBD2. The CDR3 covers 14 residues. The ends lost 4 bases at V and 2 bases at J; junction bases unmatched: 4. Germline V gene lookup returns CDR1 MNHEY and CDR2 SVGAGI. The CDR3 nucleotides are TGTGCCAGCAGTTGGCGGGGGGCCCCCTACGAGCAGTACTTC. The encoded protein is CASSWRGAPYEQYF.

A single count supports this clone. The chain carries TRBV6-5 and TRBJ1-2, with a weak D call TRBD1 (5 bases). The CDR3 has 12 residues. V was shortened by 6 bases and J by 7 bases, with 12 bases between the two germline ends. Germline CDR1 and CDR2: MNHEY and SVGAGI. The CDR3 DNA reads as TGTGCCAGCAGCCCGGTGGGGGGTGGCTACACCTTC. Protein sequence: CASSPVGGGYTF.

This CDR3 reads CSSGRSYEQYF. In DNA form, the CDR3 reads TGCAGTAGCGGGAGATCCTACGAGCAGTACTTC. The gene calls are TRBV20-1 and TRBJ2-7; 8 nucleotides line up with TRBD2. The CDR3 has 11 amino acids. Germline loops: CDR1 DFQATT, CDR2 SNEGSKA (reference sequence). V lost 8 bases to trimming and J lost 1 base; unmatched junction nucleotides: 1.

This chain uses TRBV19 with TRBJ1-3; no firm D call. Germline CDR1 is LNHDA and CDR2 is SQIVND (reference sequence). V was cut by 8 bases and J by 0 bases, with 5 bases left in between. CDR3 length: 12 residues. This CDR3 is CASLGSGNTIYF. CDR3 DNA sequence: TGTGCCAGTCTGGGCTCTGGAAACACCATATATTTT.

The rearrangement links TRBV11-3 to TRBJ2-7, with TRBD2 matching 9 bases. CDR1 SGHNT and CDR2 YENEEA come from the germline V gene. The junction had 6 bases not matched to a gene; V was cut back by 6 bases and J by 0 bases. The CDR3 runs 15 residues. The CDR3 region is CASSLLAGGSYEQYF. Written as DNA, the CDR3 is TGTGCCAGCAGTTTACTAGCGGGTGGCTCCTACGAGCAGTACTTC.

This chain links TRBV18 with TRBJ2-7; unclear D gene. CDR1 and CDR2 from the germline V gene are KGHSH and LQKENI. The V end lost 5 bases, the J end lost 6 bases, and 14 bases lay between the germline ends. The CDR3 loop spans 13 amino acids. In DNA form, the CDR3 reads TGTGCCAGCTCAGAAGGCGGTCCCTCCGAGCAGTACTTC. Protein sequence: CASSEGGPSEQYF. Complete variable domain (other parts from reference TRBV18 and TRBJ2-7): NAGVMQNPRHLVRRRGQEARLRCSPMKGHSHVYWYRQLPEEGLKFMVYLQKENIIDESGMPKERFSAEFPKEGPSILRIQQVVRGDSAAYFCASSEGGPSEQYFGPGTRLTVT.

The chain uses TRBV28 and TRBJ1-5; tentatively, D is TRBD1 (6 bases). CDR3 length: 17 residues. V lost 4 bases and J 0 bases, leaving 16 bases between the germline ends. The germline V gene encodes CDR1 MDHEN and CDR2 SYDVKM. CDR3 nucleotides: TGTGCCAGCAGTTCCTGGGACATCACTAATAGCAATCAGCCCCAGCATTTT. This translates into CASSSWDITNSNQPQHF.

The chain links TRBV9 to TRBJ1-4; a possible D gene is TRBD1 (6 bases). The CDR3 has 15 residues. Germline CDR1 and CDR2: SGDLS and YYNGEE. V was cut by 0 bases and J by 7 bases, with 13 bases left in between. Here the CDR3 DNA reads TGTGCCAGCAGCGTAGCAGGGGCCCCTGGTGAAAAACTGTTTTTT. Residues: CASSVAGAPGEKLFF.

This chain uses TRBV6-6 with TRBJ2-1, with TRBD2 matching 11 bases. The CDR3 is 15 residues long. Trimming took 5 bases from V and 11 from J; bases not matched to a gene: 11. The germline V gene encodes CDR1 MNHNY and CDR2 SVGAGI (reference sequence). The CDR3: CASSAPGLAVYKQFF. CDR3 in DNA: TGTGCCAGCAGTGCCCCGGGACTAGCGGTTTACAAGCAGTTCTTC.

The V and J genes are TRBV5-4 and TRBJ2-5; 11 bases line up with TRBD2. Losses at the gene ends were 1 base for V and 4 bases for J; bases not matched to a gene: 3. This CDR3 is 15 amino acids long. Germline values: CDR1 SGHNT, CDR2 YYREEE (reference sequence). In DNA form, the CDR3 reads TGTGCCAGCAGCTTGACTAGCGGGAGAGGAGAGACCCAGTACTTC. Its protein product is CASSLTSGRGETQYF.

The chain links TRBV4-2 to TRBJ1-1; TRBD1 matches 9 bases. The CDR3 extends over 14 amino acids. The ends lost 5 bases at V and 3 bases at J; junction bases unmatched: 4. CDR1 and CDR2 from the germline V gene are LGHNA and YNFKEQ. In DNA, the CDR3 is TGTGCCAGCAGCAGGAGACAGGGGGACACTGAAGCTTTCTTT. Translating gives CASSRRQGDTEAFF.

V gene TRBV7-2 combines with J gene TRBJ1-5, with D maybe TRBD1 (5 bases). This CDR3 contains 16 residues. Germline V gene data show CDR1 as SGHTA and CDR2 as FQGNSA. Trimming cost V 2 bases and J 0 bases, with 11 bases left between them. CDR3 bases: TGTGCCAGCAGCTTACAGGCAGGGAGTAGCAATCAGCCCCAGCATTTT. It encodes CASSLQAGSSNQPQHF.

The CDR3 DNA sequence: TGTGCCAGCAGTTCTTTTAGCGCGAGCACTGAAGCTTTCTTT. Translating it yields CASSSFSASTEAFF. V gene TRBV28 combines with J gene TRBJ1-1; D is ambiguous. V was shortened by 4 bases and J by 4 bases, with 13 bases between the two germline ends. The germline CDR1 and CDR2 sequences are MDHEN and SYDVKM. This CDR3 comprises 14 residues.

The chain uses TRBV7-2 and TRBJ2-6; D is unclear. The CDR3 extends over 18 amino acids. V was shortened by 2 bases and J by 0 bases, with 14 bases between the two germline ends. Germline V lookup: CDR1 SGHTA, CDR2 FQGNSA. CDR3 DNA sequence: TGTGCCAGCAGCTTATTCGCAGGCCCTCGCTCTGGGGCCAACGTCCTGACTTTC. Its protein is CASSLFAGPRSGANVLTF.

This clone appeared a few times. The chain is built from TRBV21-1 and TRBJ2-5; whether TRBD2, the table's D call, matches the DNA was not checked. TRBV21-1 is noted as a pseudogene. The CDR3 loop spans 16 amino acids. The CDR3 nucleotides read TGTGCCACCCCCGGACTAGCGGGAGGCCTCCAAGAGACCCAGTACTTC. It is translated as CATPGLAGGLQETQYF.